Shown below are 7 T cell receptor beta chains from a single sample sequenced in a study of beta chain features in type 1 diabetes. Regarding the study as a whole: Within each of all four CD4+ subsets, Type 1 diabetes patients had TCRB CDR3s that were moderately but significantly shorter.

Expressed TCRB transcripts were sequenced because the entire RNA isolate underwent reverse transcription. Here immunoSEQ multiplex PCR was the method, and the copy in TCRdb shows in-frame clones only, minus some. The sample yields roughly 300,000 clones, around 9.3% seen once. These receptors' targets are unknown. The sequencing sample was made of central memory CD4+ T cells from blood. These receptors all come from a man in his thirties or forties with type 1 diabetes.

Only a few counts were recorded for this clone. The CDR3 protein is CASSTGVSTDTQYF. The CDR3 DNA follows: TGTGCCAGTAGTACAGGGGTAAGCACAGATACGCAGTATTTT. This chain joins TRBV19 and TRBJ2-3, with D perhaps matching TRBD1 (6 bases). The CDR3 covers 14 residues. The V end lost 4 bases, the J end lost 0 bases, and 8 bases lay between the germline ends. Looked up from germline, CDR1 is LNHDA and CDR2 is SQIVND (reference sequence).

The chain has TRBV5-6 and TRBJ2-3; no firm D call. Looked up from germline, CDR1 is SGHDT and CDR2 is YYEEEE. With 0 bases removed from V and 5 bases from J, the gap between germline ends came to 1 base. The CDR3 is 11 residues long. DNA for the CDR3: TGTGCCAGCAGCTTGGTAGATACGCAGTATTTT. It codes for CASSLVDTQYF.

The rearrangement joins TRBV19 to TRBJ1-1; perhaps TRBD1 as D (5 bases). The CDR3 spans 13 residues. V was cut by 10 bases and J by 1 base, with 13 bases left in between. Germline lookup yields CDR1 LNHDA and CDR2 SQIVND (reference sequence). CDR3: CATIRGPNTEAFF. In DNA, the CDR3 is TGTGCCACAATCCGGGGACCGAACACTGAAGCTTTCTTT. Combining the CDR3 with reference TRBV19 and TRBJ1-1 gives the whole variable domain DGGITQSPKYLFRKEGQNVTLSCEQNLNHDAMYWYRQDPGQGLRLIYYSQIVNDFQKGDIAEGYSVSREKKESFPLTVTSAQKNPTAFYLCATIRGPNTEAFFGQGTRLTVV.

This clone turned up a few times. The chain links TRBV25-1 to TRBJ2-1; the D gene could be TRBD1 or TRBD2 (5 bases each). The V and J ends lost 5 bases and 4 bases respectively, with 12 bases between them. The germline V gene encodes CDR1 MGHDK and CDR2 SYGVNS. The CDR3 covers 14 residues. The CDR3 nucleotides read TGTGCCAGCAGTCGGGGCTCCACGTACAATGAGCAGTTCTTC. It specifies CASSRGSTYNEQFF.

This clone occurred a few times. The chain recombines TRBV6-5 with TRBJ2-1; 9 bases are a match to TRBD2. Germline V gene lookup returns CDR1 MNHEY and CDR2 SVGAGI. Trimming removed 4 bases from V and 9 bases from J; junction bases left unmatched: 13. The CDR3 runs to 16 residues. This chain's CDR3 is CASSFGSASGDAEQFF. CDR3 DNA sequence: TGTGCCAGCAGTTTCGGGTCCGCTAGCGGGGATGCTGAGCAGTTCTTC.

This clone was detected only a few times. The chain carries TRBV20-1 and TRBJ2-1, with TRBD2 as a possible D gene (5 bases). The germline CDR1 and CDR2 sequences are DFQATT and SNEGSKA (reference sequence). The V end was cut by 6 bases, the J end by 9 bases, with 9 bases between. This CDR3 has 10 amino acids. The CDR3 sequence is CSAASREQFF. The CDR3 bases are TGCAGTGCGGCTAGCCGTGAGCAGTTCTTC.

This clone was observed a handful of times. This chain uses TRBV18 with TRBJ2-7, with D possibly matching TRBD2 (5 bases). CDR3 length equals 14 residues. V was trimmed by 3 bases and J by 4 bases, leaving 13 bases between them. Germline assignment: CDR1 KGHSH and CDR2 LQKENI. DNA for the CDR3: TGTGCCAGCTCACCTAGTAGCGAGGGATACGAGCAGTACTTC. It translates to CASSPSSEGYEQYF. The whole variable domain, remainder taken from reference TRBV18 and TRBJ2-7, is NAGVMQNPRHLVRRRGQEARLRCSPMKGHSHVYWYRQLPEEGLKFMVYLQKENIIDESGMPKERFSAEFPKEGPSILRIQQVVRGDSAAYFCASSPSSEGYEQYFGPGTRLTVT.